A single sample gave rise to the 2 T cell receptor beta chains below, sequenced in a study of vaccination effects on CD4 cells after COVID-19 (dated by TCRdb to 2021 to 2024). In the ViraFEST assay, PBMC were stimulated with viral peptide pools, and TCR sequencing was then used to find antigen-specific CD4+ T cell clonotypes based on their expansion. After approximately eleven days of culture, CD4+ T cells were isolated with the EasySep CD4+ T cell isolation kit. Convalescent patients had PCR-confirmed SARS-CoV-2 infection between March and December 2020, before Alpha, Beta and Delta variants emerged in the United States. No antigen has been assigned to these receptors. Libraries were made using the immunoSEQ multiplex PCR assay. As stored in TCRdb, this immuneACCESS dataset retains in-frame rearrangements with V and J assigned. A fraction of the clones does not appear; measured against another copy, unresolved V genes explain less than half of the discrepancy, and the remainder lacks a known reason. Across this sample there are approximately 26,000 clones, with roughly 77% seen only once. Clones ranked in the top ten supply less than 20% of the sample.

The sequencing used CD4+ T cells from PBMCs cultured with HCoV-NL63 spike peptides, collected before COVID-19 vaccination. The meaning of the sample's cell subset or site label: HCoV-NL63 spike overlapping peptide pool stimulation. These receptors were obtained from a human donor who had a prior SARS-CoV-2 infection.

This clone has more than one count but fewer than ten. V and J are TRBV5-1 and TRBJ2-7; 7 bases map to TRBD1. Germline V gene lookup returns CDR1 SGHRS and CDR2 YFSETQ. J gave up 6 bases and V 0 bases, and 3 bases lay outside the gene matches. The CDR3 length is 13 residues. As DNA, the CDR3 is TGCGCCAGCAGCTTGGGACAGGGTCCCGAGCAGTACTTC. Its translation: CASSLGQGPEQYF.

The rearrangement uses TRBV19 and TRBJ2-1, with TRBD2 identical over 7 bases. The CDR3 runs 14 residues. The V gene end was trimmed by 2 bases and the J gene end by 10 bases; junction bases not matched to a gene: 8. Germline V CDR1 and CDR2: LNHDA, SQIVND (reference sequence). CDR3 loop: CASSILGRAGEQFF. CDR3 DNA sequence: TGTGCCAGTAGTATATTGGGGAGGGCCGGGGAGCAGTTCTTC.